This entry lists 8 T cell receptor beta chains sequenced from one sample in a study of immune evolution from preneoplasia to lung adenocarcinoma. Repertoires were generated with immunoSEQ multiplex PCR, while TCRdb's copy carries only in-frame clones and drops some. The sample has 30,000 to 45,000 clones; under 85% are singletons. Sequenced material: FFPE invasive lung adenocarcinoma tissue. Receptor source: a person between 55 and 69 years old with lung adenocarcinoma.

This chain joins TRBV29-1 and TRBJ1-1; tentatively, D is TRBD1 (6 bases). In germline, CDR1 is SQVTM, CDR2 ANQGSEA. Trimming cost V 4 bases and J 1 base, with 13 bases left between them. The CDR3 covers 14 residues. The CDR3 DNA follows: TGCAGCGTTGCGGGGACATCCAGGAACACTGAAGCTTTCTTT. Its protein product is CSVAGTSRNTEAFF.

The chain recombines TRBV7-9 with TRBJ2-5, with 13 positions matching TRBD2. CDR3 length: 17 amino acids. Germline V gene data show CDR1 as SEHNR and CDR2 as FQNEAQ (reference sequence). The ends lost 1 base at V and 5 bases at J; junction bases unmatched: 7. DNA for the CDR3: TGTGCCAGCAGCTTAGGCCGGACTAGCGGGAGTGAGGAGACCCAGTACTTC. Residues: CASSLGRTSGSEETQYF.

This clone has a handful of counts. This chain links TRBV6-5 with TRBJ2-3; 12 bases map to TRBD1. This CDR3 contains 14 residues. Per the germline V gene, CDR1 is MNHEY and CDR2 is SVGAGI. V lost 7 bases and J lost 3; bases outside the gene matches: 2. The CDR3 loop reads CASKGQGATDTQYF. CDR3 nucleotides: TGTGCCAGCAAGGGACAGGGGGCGACAGATACGCAGTATTTT.

The rearrangement joins TRBV2 to TRBJ2-5; a weak D match, TRBD1 (6 bases). This CDR3 spans 14 amino acids. Germline values: CDR1 SNHLY, CDR2 FYNNEI. V lost 2 bases to trimming and J lost 5 bases, with 12 bases between them. As DNA, the CDR3 is TGTGCCAGCAGTGAAAGGCCAGGGGCGGAGACCCAGTACTTC. It encodes CASSERPGAETQYF.

This chain connects TRBV20-1 to TRBJ2-5; no definite D call. Per the germline V gene, CDR1 is DFQATT and CDR2 is SNEGSKA (reference sequence). This CDR3 is 11 amino acids long. V was shortened by 5 bases and J by 5 bases, with 9 bases between the two germline ends. The CDR3 DNA follows: TGCAGTGCTCAGATGGGGGAGACCCAGTACTTC. Its translation: CSAQMGETQYF.

The chain employs TRBV21-1 and TRBJ2-7. TRBV21-1 is a pseudogene segment. This CDR3 spans 16 amino acids. The CDR3 spells CASSLSVGTASYEQYF. CDR3 sequence (DNA): TGTGCCAGCAGCTTAAGTGTGGGGACGGCCTCCTACGAGCAGTACTTC.

V gene TRBV5-4 combines with J gene TRBJ2-3; possible D gene TRBD2, 6 bases. Germline CDR1 and CDR2: SGHNT and YYREEE (reference sequence). This CDR3 has 16 amino acids. With 5 bases removed from V and 2 bases from J, the gap between germline ends came to 18 bases. The CDR3 DNA is TGTGCCAGCAGACCTGGAGGCGGCGGGAACACAGATACGCAGTATTTT. It specifies CASRPGGGGNTDTQYF.

This clone was counted between two and nine times. V and J are TRBV28 and TRBJ1-1; no clear D. Looked up from germline, CDR1 is MDHEN and CDR2 is SYDVKM. V shed 10 bases and J shed 7 bases, with 10 bases lying between them. The CDR3 covers 10 residues. CDR3 protein: CATAWREAFF. CDR3 bases: TGTGCCACCGCCTGGCGTGAAGCTTTCTTT.